This T cell receptor beta chain was captured by sequencing in a study of neurological immune-mediated disorders. In this sample, this clonotype turned up many times. Regarding time point: longitudinal time-point 2. CDR3 length equals 17 residues. CDR1 and CDR2 from the germline V gene are SGHRS and YFSETQ. Losses at the gene ends were 2 bases for V and 5 bases for J; bases not matched to a gene: 12. Synthesis of cDNA was accomplished via 5'RACE employing 10-nucleotide random UMIs. From 15-18 subjects, every sequencing run obtained over 190 million TCR-beta sequences. A single record per CDR3 protein comes from TCRdb applying MiXCR to the 5' RACE reads. The repertoire includes 55,000 to 65,000 distinct CDR3 sequences, more than 7.5% of them detected once, and roughly an eighth sits in the top ten.

Sequenced material: PBMCs. The chain joins TRBV5-1 to TRBJ2-1, with 8 bases fitting TRBD2. The clonotype originates from a man aged 25-40 years in good health. As DNA, the CDR3 is TGCGCCAGCAGCTTAAAGAAGCGGGAGATAAAAAACAATGAGCAGTTCTTC. This gives the protein CASSLKKREIKNNEQFF.